Sequencing of this T cell receptor (beta chain) was carried out in a study of T cell repertoires in ileal Crohn's disease. Sequencing used immunoSEQ multiplex PCR; TCRdb keeps in-frame clones, though not all of them. The table lists approximately 13,000 clones, around two thirds of them singletons, with approximately 6% in the top ten. CDR3 length equals 14 residues. Germline CDR1 reads MNHEY; CDR2 reads SVGAGI. V shed 5 bases and J 1 base; nucleotides not matched to a gene: 4. The clonotype was recovered from an adult with Crohn's disease. The source material was ileal tissue. The chain recombines TRBV6-5 with TRBJ1-1; 7 bases match TRBD1. CDR3 sequence (DNA): TGTGCCAGCAGTGCACAGGGGCAGAACACTGAAGCTTTCTTT. Protein sequence: CASSAQGQNTEAFF.